The 10 T cell receptor beta chains in this list originate from one sample, sequenced in a study of blood T cells in healthy people across ages. Sample-barcoded 5' priming and a J-beta primer mix drove a second PCR of roughly 7 to 11 cycles. TCRdb re-called the 5' RACE reads with MiXCR, one entry per CDR3 protein. The sample holds hundreds of thousands of distinct CDR3 sequences; roughly 49% are singletons and the top ten take roughly 30%. The sequencing input was blood. These receptor sequences come from a woman aged 60-75 years in good health.

The table lists this clonotype with a few counts. The chain recombines TRBV20-1 with TRBJ2-3, with TRBD2 matching 8 bases. CDR3 length: 13 residues. Losses at the gene ends were 4 bases for V and 3 bases for J; bases not matched to a gene: 3. Germline lookup yields CDR1 DFQATT and CDR2 SNEGSKA (reference sequence). The CDR3 DNA sequence: TGCAGTGCTAACGCGGGAGGAACAGATACGCAGTATTTT. Translation gives CSANAGGTDTQYF.

This clonotype was found a few times. The V call is TRBV5-1, the J call TRBJ2-7; D is unresolved. The CDR3 contains 15 residues. The germline gives CDR1 SGHRS, CDR2 YFSETQ. Trimming removed 0 bases from V and 7 bases from J, with 17 bases in between. The CDR3 nucleotides read TGCGCCAGCAGCTTGGCTGCCCCGGACGCATTGGAGCAGTACTTC. Its protein is CASSLAAPDALEQYF.

To note about this clonotype: A read error may be the cause here, since a much bigger clone is one base away. The V gene is TRBV7-2, the J gene TRBJ2-7; 8 positions agree with TRBD2. From germline, CDR1 is SGHTA and CDR2 FQGNSA. The V gene end was trimmed by 0 bases and the J gene end by 7 bases; junction bases not matched to a gene: 11. The CDR3 length is 16 residues. In nucleotides, the CDR3 is TGTGCCAGCAGCTTAGCGCCAACTAGCGGAAACAATGAGCAGTACTTC. Residues: CASSLAPTSGNNEQYF.

The chain employs TRBV2 and TRBJ1-2; D is unclear. Germline V CDR1 and CDR2: SNHLY, FYNNEI. Trimming took 4 bases from V and 4 from J, leaving 4 bases between them. CDR3 length: 11 amino acids. CDR3 amino acids: CASSGPYGYTF. CDR3 nucleotides: TGTGCCAGCAGTGGACCCTATGGCTACACCTTC.

This chain uses TRBV7-9 with TRBJ2-5; 8 nucleotides align to TRBD2. Germline V gives CDR1 SEHNR, CDR2 FQNEAQ (reference sequence). The length of the CDR3 is 14 residues. The V and J ends lost 8 bases and 2 bases, in that order; junction bases with no gene match: 7. CDR3 nucleotide sequence: TGTGCCAGCGAAACTAGCGGAGAGCAAGAGACCCAGTACTTC. As protein: CASETSGEQETQYF.

The chain couples TRBV7-3 to TRBJ2-5; 7 positions agree with TRBD2. Trimming took 1 base from V and 4 from J; bases not matched to a gene: 3. Germline V gene data show CDR1 as SGHTA and CDR2 as FQGTGA. The CDR3 spans 14 residues. The CDR3 spells CASSLNPGGETQYF. The CDR3 DNA sequence: TGTGCCAGCAGCTTAAATCCGGGAGGAGAGACCCAGTACTTC.

This clonotype came up once. The rearrangement links TRBV7-2 to TRBJ2-5; 9 nucleotides match TRBD1. The end of the DNA is better explained by TRBJ2-7, so the J call may be wrong. The V gene's germline CDR1 is SGHTA and CDR2 FQGNSA. The CDR3 runs to 16 residues. CDR3 nucleotide sequence: TGTGCCAGCAGCTTAGCAGGTGGGACAGGGTATCTCGAGCAGTACTTC. It specifies CASSLAGGTGYLEQYF.

The table lists this clonotype with a count of one. The rearrangement uses TRBV20-1 and TRBJ1-5, with TRBD1 matching 9 bases. Germline V CDR1 and CDR2: DFQATT, SNEGSKA (reference sequence). J gave up 4 bases and V 6 bases, and 13 bases lay outside the gene matches. The CDR3 loop spans 16 amino acids. CDR3 protein: CSALTGGRSGNQPQHF. For the CDR3, the DNA is TGCAGTGCCCTGACAGGGGGTAGGAGTGGTAATCAGCCCCAGCATTTT.

The V and J genes are TRBV10-3 and TRBJ1-3; D unresolved. V was shortened by 4 bases and J by 2 bases, with 6 bases between the two germline ends. Germline CDR1 and CDR2: ENHRY and SYGVKD. The CDR3 sequence is 13 residues long. DNA for the CDR3: TGTGCCATCAGTGGAGACGCTGGAAACACCATATATTTT. Protein: CAISGDAGNTIYF.

This clonotype has only a few counts. The rearrangement joins TRBV20-1 to TRBJ2-5, with TRBD2 identical over 10 bases. CDR3 length equals 15 residues. Looked up from germline, CDR1 is DFQATT and CDR2 is SNEGSKA (reference sequence). V shed 3 bases and J 5 bases; nucleotides not matched to a gene: 9. CDR3 protein: CSASFLAGVAETQYF. The CDR3 region has the DNA TGCAGTGCTAGTTTCCTAGCGGGAGTGGCGGAGACCCAGTACTTC.